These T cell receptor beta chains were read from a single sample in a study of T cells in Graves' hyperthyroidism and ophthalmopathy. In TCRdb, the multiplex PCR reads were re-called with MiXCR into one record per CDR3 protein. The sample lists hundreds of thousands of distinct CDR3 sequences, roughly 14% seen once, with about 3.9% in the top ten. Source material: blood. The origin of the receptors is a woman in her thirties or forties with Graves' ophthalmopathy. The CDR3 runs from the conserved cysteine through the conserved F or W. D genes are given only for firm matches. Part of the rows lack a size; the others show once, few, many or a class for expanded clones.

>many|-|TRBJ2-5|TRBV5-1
CASSPRRGAQETQYF
TGCGCCAGCAGCCCACGGCGCGGGGCTCAAGAGACCCAGTACTTC
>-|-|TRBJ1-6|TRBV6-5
CASSYAPINSPLHF
TGTGCCAGCAGTTACGCCCCTATAAATTCACCCCTCCACTTT
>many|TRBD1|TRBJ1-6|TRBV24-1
CATSGVRDRGKRSPLHF
TGTGCCACCAGTGGTGTCCGGGACAGGGGCAAGAGGTCACCCCTCCACTTT
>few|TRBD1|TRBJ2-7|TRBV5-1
CASSLEDRGRYEQYF
TGCGCCAGCAGCTTGGAGGACAGGGGGCGATACGAGCAGTACTTC
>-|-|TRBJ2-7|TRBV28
CASSLPDPYEQYF
TGTGCCAGCAGTTTGCCGGATCCCTACGAGCAGTACTTC
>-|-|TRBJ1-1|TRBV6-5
CASSFSGYNTEAFF
TGTGCCAGCAGTTTTTCGGGATACAACACTGAAGCTTTCTTT
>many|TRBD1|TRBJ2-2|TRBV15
CATRRQGDTGELFF
TGTGCCACGAGGAGACAGGGCGACACCGGGGAGCTGTTTTTT
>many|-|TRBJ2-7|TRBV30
CAWTTDYEQYF
TGTGCCTGGACTACGGACTACGAGCAGTACTTC
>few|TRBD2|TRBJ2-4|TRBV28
CASSLVSGGVAKNIQYF
TGTGCCAGCAGTTTGGTGTCGGGGGGAGTAGCCAAAAACATTCAGTACTTC
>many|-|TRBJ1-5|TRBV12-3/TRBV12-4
CASSRAPGDDQPQHF
TGTGCCAGCAGTCGGGCCCCCGGTGACGATCAGCCCCAGCATTTT
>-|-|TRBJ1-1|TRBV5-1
CASSLSAPGVTEAFF
TGCGCCAGCAGCTTGTCTGCACCGGGGGTCACTGAAGCTTTCTTT
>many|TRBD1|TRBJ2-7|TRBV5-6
CASSLAGTASYEQYF
TGTGCCAGCAGCTTGGCCGGGACAGCGTCCTACGAGCAGTACTTC
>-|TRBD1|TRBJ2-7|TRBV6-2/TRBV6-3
CASKRGTGVSYEQYF
TGTGCCAGCAAGAGAGGGACAGGGGTCTCCTACGAGCAGTACTTC
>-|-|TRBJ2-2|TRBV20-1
CSAQGSNTGELFF
TGCAGTGCTCAGGGTTCCAACACCGGGGAGCTGTTTTTT
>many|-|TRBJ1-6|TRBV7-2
CASSLVTYSPLHF
TGTGCCAGCAGCTTAGTAACGTATTCACCCCTCCACTTT
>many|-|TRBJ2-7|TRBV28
CASSPPDRRSYEQYF
TGTGCCAGCAGTCCCCCGGACAGACGCTCCTACGAGCAGTACTTC
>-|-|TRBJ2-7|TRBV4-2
CASSQDSGGGASYEQYF
TGTGCCAGCAGCCAAGATAGCGGTGGCGGGGCCTCCTACGAGCAGTACTTC
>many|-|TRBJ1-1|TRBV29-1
CSVLYVWSPEAFF
TGCAGCGTTCTATACGTGTGGAGCCCTGAAGCTTTCTTT
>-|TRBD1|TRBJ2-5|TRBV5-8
CVTSAYAGGEETQYF
TGTGTCACCTCAGCTTACGCAGGGGGTGAAGAGACCCAGTACTTC
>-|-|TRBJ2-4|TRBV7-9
CASSPVGGRKNIQYF
TGTGCCAGCAGCCCGGTCGGCGGCCGAAAAAACATTCAGTACTTC
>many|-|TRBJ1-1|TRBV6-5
CASSYSLDTEAFF
TGTGCCAGCAGTTACTCCCTAGACACTGAAGCTTTCTTT
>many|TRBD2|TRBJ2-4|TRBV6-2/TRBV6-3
CASTDSGSGNIQYF
TGTGCCAGCACCGACAGCGGGAGTGGAAACATTCAGTACTTC